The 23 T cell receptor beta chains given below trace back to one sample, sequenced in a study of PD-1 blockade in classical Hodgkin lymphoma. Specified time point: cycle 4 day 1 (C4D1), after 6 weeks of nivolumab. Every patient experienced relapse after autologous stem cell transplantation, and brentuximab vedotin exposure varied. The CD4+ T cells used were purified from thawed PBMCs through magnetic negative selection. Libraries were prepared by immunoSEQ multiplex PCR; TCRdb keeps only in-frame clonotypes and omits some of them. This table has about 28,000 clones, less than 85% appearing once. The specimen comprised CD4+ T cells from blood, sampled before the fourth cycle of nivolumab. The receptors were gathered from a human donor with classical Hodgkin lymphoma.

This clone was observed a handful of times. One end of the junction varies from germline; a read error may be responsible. CDR3 in amino acids: CASSLDSRGPGNAQFF. The CDR3 nucleotides are TGTGCCAGCAGCTTAGATTCAAGGGGGCCAGGTAATGCGCAGTTCTTC. The chain joins TRBV11-2 to TRBJ2-1; TRBD1 matches 7 bases. Germline V gives CDR1 SGHAT, CDR2 FQNNGV. This CDR3 has 16 residues. The full variable domain, completed using reference TRBV11-2 and TRBJ2-1, is EAGVAQSPRYKIIEKRQSVAFWCNPISGHATLYWYQQILGQGPKLLIQFQNNGVVDDSQLPKDRFSAERLKGVDSTLKIQPAKLEDSAVYLCASSLDSRGPGNAQFFGPGTRLTVL.

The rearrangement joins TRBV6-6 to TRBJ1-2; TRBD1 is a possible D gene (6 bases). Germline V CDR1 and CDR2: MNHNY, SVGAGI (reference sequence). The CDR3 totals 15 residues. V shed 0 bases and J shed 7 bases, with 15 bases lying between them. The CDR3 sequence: CASSYSRAGAVGYTF. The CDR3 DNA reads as TGTGCCAGCAGTTACTCGAGGGCAGGGGCGGTTGGCTACACCTTC.

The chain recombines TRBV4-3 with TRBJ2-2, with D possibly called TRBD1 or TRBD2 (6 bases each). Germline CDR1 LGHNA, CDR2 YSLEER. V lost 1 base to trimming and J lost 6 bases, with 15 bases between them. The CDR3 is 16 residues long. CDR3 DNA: TGCGCCAGCAGCCAAGGTGGGGGCAGGGAGGCCGGGGAGCTGTTTTTT. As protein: CASSQGGGREAGELFF.

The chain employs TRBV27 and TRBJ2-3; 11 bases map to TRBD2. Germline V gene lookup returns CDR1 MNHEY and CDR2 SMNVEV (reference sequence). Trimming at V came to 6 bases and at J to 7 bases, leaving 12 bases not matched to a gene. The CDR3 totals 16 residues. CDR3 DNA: TGTGCCAGCAGCAGAACTAGCGGGGGTGGGTCATATACGCAGTATTTT. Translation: CASSRTSGGGSYTQYF.

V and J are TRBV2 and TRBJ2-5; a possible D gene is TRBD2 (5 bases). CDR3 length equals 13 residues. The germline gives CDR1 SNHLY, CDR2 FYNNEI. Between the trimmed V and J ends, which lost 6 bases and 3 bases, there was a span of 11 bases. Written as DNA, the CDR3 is TGTGCCAGCAGACTAGGACCTGAAGAGACCCAGTACTTC. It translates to CASRLGPEETQYF.

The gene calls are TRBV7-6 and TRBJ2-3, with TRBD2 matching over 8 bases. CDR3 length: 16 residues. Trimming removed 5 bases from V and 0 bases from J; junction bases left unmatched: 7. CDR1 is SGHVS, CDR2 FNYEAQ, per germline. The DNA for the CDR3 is TGTGCCAGCAGCCGAAATAGCGGGACTAGCACAGATACGCAGTATTTT. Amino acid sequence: CASSRNSGTSTDTQYF.

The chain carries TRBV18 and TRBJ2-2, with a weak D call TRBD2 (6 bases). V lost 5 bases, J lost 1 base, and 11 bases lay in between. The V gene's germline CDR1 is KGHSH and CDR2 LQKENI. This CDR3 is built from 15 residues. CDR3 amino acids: CASSGLTLNTGELFF. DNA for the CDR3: TGTGCCAGCTCAGGACTAACCCTGAACACCGGGGAGCTGTTTTTT.

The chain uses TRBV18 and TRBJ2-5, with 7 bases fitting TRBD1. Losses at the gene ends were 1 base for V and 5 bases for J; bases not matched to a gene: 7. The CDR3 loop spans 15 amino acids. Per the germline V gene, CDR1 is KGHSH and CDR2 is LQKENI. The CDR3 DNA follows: TGTGCCAGCTCACCACGACAGGGTGGGGATGAGACCCAGTACTTC. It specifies CASSPRQGGDETQYF. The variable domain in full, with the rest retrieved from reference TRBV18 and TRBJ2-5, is NAGVMQNPRHLVRRRGQEARLRCSPMKGHSHVYWYRQLPEEGLKFMVYLQKENIIDESGMPKERFSAEFPKEGPSILRIQQVVRGDSAAYFCASSPRQGGDETQYFGPGTRLLVL.

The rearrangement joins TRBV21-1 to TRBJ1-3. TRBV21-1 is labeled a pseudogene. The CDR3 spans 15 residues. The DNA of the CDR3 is TGTGCCAGCAGCAAACAGCAGAACTCTGGAAACACCATATATTTT. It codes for CASSKQQNSGNTIYF.

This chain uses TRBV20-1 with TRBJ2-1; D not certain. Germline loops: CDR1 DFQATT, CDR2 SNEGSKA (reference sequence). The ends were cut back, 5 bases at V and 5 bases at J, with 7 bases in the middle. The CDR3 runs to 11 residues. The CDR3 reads CSAVRNNEQFF. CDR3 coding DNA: TGCAGTGCTGTGAGGAACAATGAGCAGTTCTTC.

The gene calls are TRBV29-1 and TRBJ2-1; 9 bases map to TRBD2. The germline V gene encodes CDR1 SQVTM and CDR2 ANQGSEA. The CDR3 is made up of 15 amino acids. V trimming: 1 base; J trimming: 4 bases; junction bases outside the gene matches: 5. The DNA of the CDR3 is TGCAGCGTTGAAGGTGGACTAGCGTATTACAATGAGCAGTTCTTC. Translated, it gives CSVEGGLAYYNEQFF.

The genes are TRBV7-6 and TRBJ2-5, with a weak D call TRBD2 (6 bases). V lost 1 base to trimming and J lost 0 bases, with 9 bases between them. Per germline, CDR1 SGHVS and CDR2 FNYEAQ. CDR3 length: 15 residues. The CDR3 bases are TGTGCCAGCAGCTTAGTTGCGGGGTACCAAGAGACCCAGTACTTC. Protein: CASSLVAGYQETQYF. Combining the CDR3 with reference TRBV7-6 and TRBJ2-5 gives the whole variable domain GAGVSQSPRYKVTKRGQDVALRCDPISGHVSLYWYRQALGQGPEFLTYFNYEAQQDKSGLPNDRFSAERPEGSISTLTIQRTEQRDSAMYRCASSLVAGYQETQYFGPGTRLLVL.

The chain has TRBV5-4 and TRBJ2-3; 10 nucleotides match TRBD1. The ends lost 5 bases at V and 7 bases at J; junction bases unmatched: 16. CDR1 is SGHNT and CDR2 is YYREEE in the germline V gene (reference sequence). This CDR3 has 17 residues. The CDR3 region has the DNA TGTGCCAGCAGTACCTCCGGGGGACAGGGGCTAGTATATACGCAGTATTTT. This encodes CASSTSGGQGLVYTQYF.

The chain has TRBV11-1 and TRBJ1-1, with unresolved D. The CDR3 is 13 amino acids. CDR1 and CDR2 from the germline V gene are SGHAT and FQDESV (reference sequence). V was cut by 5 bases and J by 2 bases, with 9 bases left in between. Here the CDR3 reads CASSTVFNTEAFF. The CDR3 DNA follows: TGTGCCAGCAGCACCGTTTTCAACACTGAAGCTTTCTTT.

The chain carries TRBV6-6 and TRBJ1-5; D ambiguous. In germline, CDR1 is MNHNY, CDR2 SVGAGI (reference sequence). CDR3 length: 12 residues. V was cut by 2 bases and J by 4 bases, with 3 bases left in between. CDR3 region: CASSYQNQPQHF. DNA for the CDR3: TGTGCCAGCAGTTACCAGAATCAGCCCCAGCATTTT.

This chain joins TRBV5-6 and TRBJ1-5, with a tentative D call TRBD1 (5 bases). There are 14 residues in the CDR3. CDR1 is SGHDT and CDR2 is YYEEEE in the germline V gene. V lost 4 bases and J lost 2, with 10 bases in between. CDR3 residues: CASSRTGGNQPQHF. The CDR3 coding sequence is TGTGCCAGCAGCCGGACGGGGGGCAATCAGCCCCAGCATTTT.

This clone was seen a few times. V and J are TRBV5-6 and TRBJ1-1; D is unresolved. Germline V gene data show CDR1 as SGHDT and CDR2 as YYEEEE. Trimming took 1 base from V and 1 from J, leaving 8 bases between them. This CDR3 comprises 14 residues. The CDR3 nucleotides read TGTGCCAGCAGCTTGTGGTCGGGGAACACTGAAGCTTTCTTT. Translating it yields CASSLWSGNTEAFF.

CDR3 loop: CASSHPLAGGLNTQYF. The CDR3 DNA reads TGCGCCAGCAGCCACCCGCTAGCGGGGGGCCTTAATACGCAGTATTTT. The rearrangement uses TRBV10-2 and TRBJ2-3; 11 bases are a match to TRBD2. Germline V gene lookup returns CDR1 WSHSY and CDR2 SAAADI. The length of the CDR3 is 16 residues. Trimming removed 6 bases from V and 7 bases from J; junction bases left unmatched: 12.

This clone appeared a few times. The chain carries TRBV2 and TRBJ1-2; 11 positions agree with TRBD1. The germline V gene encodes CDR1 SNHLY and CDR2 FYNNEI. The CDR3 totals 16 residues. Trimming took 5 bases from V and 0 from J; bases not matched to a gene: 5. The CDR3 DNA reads TGTGCCAGCAGTTCCGGGACAGGGGGGGCTAACTATGGCTACACCTTC. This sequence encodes CASSSGTGGANYGYTF.

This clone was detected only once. The CDR3 loop reads CASTTYGATDTQYF. Written as DNA, the CDR3 is TGTGCCAGCACCACCTACGGGGCCACAGATACGCAGTATTTT. This rearrangement joins TRBV7-2 to TRBJ2-3; D tentatively fits TRBD1 or TRBD2 (5 bases each). V lost 7 bases and J 2 bases, leaving 13 bases between the germline ends. The germline V gene encodes CDR1 SGHTA and CDR2 FQGNSA. This CDR3 has 14 residues.

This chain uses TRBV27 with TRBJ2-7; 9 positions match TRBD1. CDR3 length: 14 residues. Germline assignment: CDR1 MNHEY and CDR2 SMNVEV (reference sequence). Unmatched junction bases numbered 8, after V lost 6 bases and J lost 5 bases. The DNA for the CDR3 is TGTGCCAGCAGGGGCTTACAGGGGGCCAACGAGCAGTACTTC. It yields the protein CASRGLQGANEQYF.

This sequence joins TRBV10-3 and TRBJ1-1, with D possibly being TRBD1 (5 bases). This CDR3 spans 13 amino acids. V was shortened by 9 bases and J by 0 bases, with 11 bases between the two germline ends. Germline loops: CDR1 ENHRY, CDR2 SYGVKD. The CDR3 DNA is TGTGCCATAAGAAGGACACTGAACACTGAAGCTTTCTTT. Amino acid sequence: CAIRRTLNTEAFF.

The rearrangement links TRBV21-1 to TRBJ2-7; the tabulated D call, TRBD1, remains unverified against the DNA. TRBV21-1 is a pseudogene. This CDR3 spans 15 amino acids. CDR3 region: CASPKGGPDDYEQYF. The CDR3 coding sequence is TGTGCCAGCCCCAAAGGGGGGCCGGACGACTACGAGCAGTACTTC.